What follows are 18 T cell receptor beta chains derived from one specimen sequenced in a study of blood T cell repertoires in COVID-19. Profiled with immunoSEQ multiplex PCR; TCRdb holds only in-frame clones, not every one. The repertoire holds some 410,000 clones, with around 87% as singletons. What was sequenced was PBMCs or T cells enriched from blood (not recorded which). The receptors originated from a woman in her thirties with acute COVID-19.

The V and J genes are TRBV18 and TRBJ1-1; possible D gene TRBD1, 6 bases. CDR3 length: 14 residues. The V end lost 5 bases, the J end lost 4 bases, and 14 bases lay between the germline ends. The V gene's germline CDR1 is KGHSH and CDR2 LQKENI. The CDR3 region is CASSSTTGITEAFF. The CDR3 DNA reads TGTGCCAGCTCAAGTACCACAGGGATCACTGAAGCTTTCTTT.

Remarks on this clone: Additional DNA sequences in this sample encode the identical CDR3. This rearrangement joins TRBV5-4 to TRBJ2-7, with 9 bases fitting TRBD1. V lost 3 bases and J lost 1; bases outside the gene matches: 2. Germline V gives CDR1 SGHNT, CDR2 YYREEE (reference sequence). This CDR3 has 14 amino acids. CDR3 sequence reads: CASSYGTGSYEQYF. CDR3 coding DNA: TGTGCCAGCAGCTACGGGACAGGGTCCTACGAGCAGTACTTC.

The CDR3 DNA follows: TGTGCCTGGGCGGGACCTAGCACAGATACGCAGTATTTT. It is translated as CAWAGPSTDTQYF. The chain combines TRBV30 with TRBJ2-3, with TRBD2 as a possible D gene (6 bases). V gave up 5 bases and J gave up 0 bases, with 9 bases separating them. Per germline, CDR1 GTSNPN and CDR2 SVGIG (reference sequence). The CDR3 sequence is 13 residues long.

The chain has TRBV19 and TRBJ2-7; 8 bases agree with TRBD1. V lost 4 bases, J lost 4 bases, and 12 bases stayed unmatched. CDR3 length: 16 amino acids. CDR1 and CDR2 (germline): LNHDA, SQIVND (reference sequence). This CDR3 reads CASSKGQGGTRYEQYF. The CDR3 bases are TGTGCCAGTAGTAAAGGACAGGGCGGCACCAGGTACGAGCAGTACTTC.

The rearrangement joins TRBV7-2 to TRBJ2-1, with TRBD2 identical over 8 bases. The CDR3 totals 14 residues. CDR1 is SGHTA, CDR2 FQGNSA, per germline. V lost 3 bases, J lost 9 bases, and 7 bases stayed unmatched. Here the CDR3 reads CASSLGGLAGEQFF. The CDR3 nucleotides read TGTGCCAGCAGCTTGGGCGGACTAGCAGGTGAGCAGTTCTTC.

The J gene is TRBJ1-3, the V gene TRBV12-5; 8 bases line up with TRBD1. Germline trimming cut 3 bases from V and 6 bases from J; bases unmatched to any gene: 10. The CDR3 contains 16 residues. The germline CDR1 and CDR2 sequences are LGHNT and FRNRAP. The CDR3 sequence is CASGFRQGIVANTIYF. In nucleotides, the CDR3 is TGTGCTAGTGGTTTTAGACAGGGGATCGTTGCAAACACCATATATTTT.

The chain carries TRBV28 and TRBJ1-1, with 8 bases identical to TRBD1. CDR1 is MDHEN and CDR2 is SYDVKM in the germline V gene. With 6 bases clipped from V and 5 bases from J, the junction kept 11 bases outside the gene matches. This CDR3 is built from 15 residues. The CDR3 DNA sequence: TGTGCCAGCAGCCTGACAGGGGATGGGAATACTGAAGCTTTCTTT. This gives the protein CASSLTGDGNTEAFF.

The chain recombines TRBV24-1 with TRBJ2-6; perhaps TRBD1 as D (5 bases). The V end was cut by 2 bases, the J end by 0 bases, with 7 bases between. Germline CDR1 is KGHDR and CDR2 is SFDVKD. The CDR3 has 16 amino acids. In DNA, the CDR3 is TGTGCCACCAGTGATTCCACAGGCTCTGGGGCCAACGTCCTGACTTTC. It codes for CATSDSTGSGANVLTF.

The chain uses TRBV12-5 and TRBJ2-1, with 12 bases fitting TRBD2. V lost 0 bases, J lost 10 bases, and 7 bases stayed unmatched. CDR3 length equals 16 residues. Per germline, CDR1 LGHNT and CDR2 FRNRAP. CDR3 sequence (DNA): TGTGCTAGTGGTTTGGTACGCCCTAGCGGGGGGGCGGAGCAGTTCTTC. The encoded protein is CASGLVRPSGGAEQFF.

This clone was counted a single time. The rearrangement joins TRBV14 to TRBJ2-1; 9 bases line up with TRBD1. Germline V gene lookup returns CDR1 SGHDN and CDR2 FVKESK. V lost 3 bases and J lost 4; bases outside the gene matches: 16. The CDR3 consists of 19 residues. The CDR3 DNA is TGTGCCAGCAGCCAGCGATCCCCCTCCTCCGGGACAGGGTACAATGAGCAGTTCTTC. Its protein product is CASSQRSPSSGTGYNEQFF.

The V and J genes are TRBV19 and TRBJ2-7, with 7 bases identical to TRBD1. Trimming cost V 3 bases and J 12 bases; bases outside gene matches: 11. This CDR3 has 13 amino acids. Germline CDR1 reads LNHDA; CDR2 reads SQIVND (reference sequence). CDR3 amino acids: CASSIDPATGLYF. In nucleotides, the CDR3 is TGTGCCAGTAGTATCGACCCGGCGACAGGGTTGTACTTC.

This chain joins TRBV7-3 and TRBJ2-5; 8 nucleotides align to TRBD1. The junction had 8 bases not matched to a gene; V was cut back by 5 bases and J by 3 bases. The CDR3 length is 15 residues. Germline V lookup: CDR1 SGHTA, CDR2 FQGTGA. CDR3 nucleotide sequence: TGTGCCAGCAGCCAAGGTGGACAGGGTAAAGAGACCCAGTACTTC. Protein product: CASSQGGQGKETQYF.

The chain has TRBV4-2 and TRBJ1-2; D uncertain. Per the germline V gene, CDR1 is LGHNA and CDR2 is YNFKEQ. V lost 1 base and J 6 bases, leaving 15 bases between the germline ends. CDR3 length equals 15 residues. CDR3 region: CASSQGDGRRDGYTF. As DNA, the CDR3 is TGTGCCAGCAGCCAAGGCGACGGGAGAAGGGATGGCTACACCTTC.

This chain connects TRBV5-1 to TRBJ1-2; 7 positions agree with TRBD1. V lost 0 bases and J lost 3; bases outside the gene matches: 5. This CDR3 is 15 amino acids long. Germline V gene data show CDR1 as SGHRS and CDR2 as YFSETQ. This CDR3 reads CASSLVKQGDYGYTF. As DNA, the CDR3 is TGCGCCAGCAGCTTGGTTAAGCAGGGGGACTATGGCTACACCTTC.

The rearrangement joins TRBV18 to TRBJ2-1; 12 positions agree with TRBD1. The CDR3 runs to 17 residues. In germline, CDR1 is KGHSH, CDR2 LQKENI. The trim removed 3 bases at V and 1 base at J, leaving 4 bases unmatched. The CDR3, as DNA: TGTGCCAGCTCACCTCCGGGACAGGGGGCTTCCTACAATGAGCAGTTCTTC. This gives the protein CASSPPGQGASYNEQFF.

The chain combines TRBV5-1 with TRBJ2-3; 13 bases are shared with TRBD2. The CDR3 totals 19 residues. Germline-derived CDR1 and CDR2 are SGHRS and YFSETQ. The junction had 8 bases not matched to a gene; V was cut back by 0 bases and J by 1 base. The CDR3 loop reads CASSLATTSGGPRTDTQYF. The CDR3 nucleotides are TGCGCCAGCAGCTTGGCCACGACTAGCGGGGGGCCCCGCACAGATACGCAGTATTTT.

The CDR3, as DNA: TGTGCCAGCAGCCCTAGTTCAGGGGAGACCCAGTACTTC. Residues: CASSPSSGETQYF. V gene TRBV27 combines with J gene TRBJ2-5; D might be TRBD1 (5 bases). The CDR3 extends over 13 amino acids. V shed 6 bases and J shed 5 bases, with 13 bases lying between them. Germline lookup yields CDR1 MNHEY and CDR2 SMNVEV (reference sequence).

Many counts were recorded for this clone. The gene calls are TRBV18 and TRBJ1-1; 10 positions match TRBD1. Looked up from germline, CDR1 is KGHSH and CDR2 is LQKENI. J was trimmed by 3 bases and V by 2 bases; bases with no gene match: 3. This CDR3 is 15 amino acids long. The CDR3 here is CASSPTGTGDTEAFF. For the CDR3, the DNA is TGTGCCAGCTCACCAACCGGGACAGGGGACACTGAAGCTTTCTTT.